This TCR beta chain emerged from a study of blood T cell repertoires in COVID-19. Study information: Acute-phase and convalescent COVID-19 samples originated in the United States, Italy and Spain. From T cells, B-cell-depleted T cells, or PBMCs came the material, which was cDNA or gDNA.

Trimming removed 3 bases at V and 10 bases at J, with 11 bases between. The CDR3 consists of 12 residues. Original analysis: Estimation of nucleated cell counts relied on the amplification of reference gene primers. Method: immunoSEQ multiplex PCR; TCRdb's copy keeps in-frame clones and lacks some. The DNA gave D and trimming, while V, J and clone size come from that table. Seen here are under 300,000 clones, 80% to 90% observed once, and the top ten hold roughly 4.5%. The chain combines TRBV12-3 or TRBV12-4 with TRBJ2-3, with D possibly matching TRBD1 (7 bases). This clonotype was sampled from a woman in her thirties or forties who had recovered from COVID-19. The specimen was peripheral blood. The CDR3 here is CASSLSGGPQYF. The CDR3 DNA sequence: TGTGCCAGCAGTTTGTCAGGGGGGCCGCAGTATTTT.